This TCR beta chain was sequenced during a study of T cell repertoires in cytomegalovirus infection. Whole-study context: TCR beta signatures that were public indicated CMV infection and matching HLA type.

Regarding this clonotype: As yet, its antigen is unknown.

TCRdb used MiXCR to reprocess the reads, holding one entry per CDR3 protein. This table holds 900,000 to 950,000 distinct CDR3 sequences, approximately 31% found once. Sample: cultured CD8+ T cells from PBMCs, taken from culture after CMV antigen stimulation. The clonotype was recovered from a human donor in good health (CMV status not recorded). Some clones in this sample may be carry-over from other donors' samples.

The CDR3 DNA sequence: TGTGCCAGCAGCCAAGGACCAGCCCAGGGGTTGGACGAGCAGTACGTC. Translation gives CASSQGPAQGLDEQYV. This rearrangement joins TRBV14 to TRBJ2-7, with a weak D call TRBD1 (6 bases). The germline V and J ends were trimmed by 1 base and 5 bases, with 18 bases remaining between them. The CDR3 spans 16 residues. Germline V gene sequence: CDR1 SGHDN, CDR2 FVKESK.